The present T cell receptor (beta chain) was sequenced within a study of blood T cells in healthy people across ages. The authors ran a second PCR of about 6 to 12 cycles using a sample-barcoded 5' primer and a J-beta primer mix. Any given sample supplied a minimum of 3 million CDR3-containing paired-end reads. One entry per CDR3 protein results from TCRdb running MiXCR on the 5' RACE reads. The sample holds approximately 960,000 distinct CDR3 sequences; 25% to 35% are singletons and the top ten take 9.5% to 13%. At least ten counts were recorded for this clonotype. Drawing of peripheral blood yielded 7.5 to 10 milliliters from each donor. Germline V gene data show CDR1 as MDHEN and CDR2 as SYDVKM. Trimming stripped 2 bases from V and 4 bases from J, with 12 bases between. The CDR3 covers 14 residues. This sample was shared with a second study, whose subject was T cells of mothers and their children. From that second work: The study sampled a few healthy Caucasian mothers and their six children. All extracted RNA went into cDNA synthesis, about 1.4 ug per 15 ul.

The TCR was taken from a woman aged 40 to 50 in good health. Source material: blood. The V call is TRBV28, the J call TRBJ2-7; possibly TRBD2 for D (5 bases). As DNA, the CDR3 is TGTGCCAGCAGTTTAGAAGGACTCGTATACGAGCAGTACTTC. Amino acid sequence: CASSLEGLVYEQYF.